This T cell receptor (beta chain) came from a study of persistence of HIV-infected CD4 T cells. Study-level information: Donors were ART-treated; their CMV- and Gag-responding CD4+ T cells were isolated. The study, taken as a whole, reports: Within sorted populations, more oligoclonal TCRs accompanied more oligoclonal proviruses.

This was the immunoSEQ version 4 assay in survey mode. Genomic DNA was diluted to roughly 9.4 ng/uL, up to 1 ug per sample. Method: immunoSEQ multiplex PCR; TCRdb's copy keeps in-frame clones and lacks some. This sample has fewer than 40,000 clones; 82% occur once, and the top ten carry under 6.5%. The CDR3 has 14 residues. The germline V gene encodes CDR1 SGHRS and CDR2 YFSETQ. Trimming pared 2 bases from V and 14 bases from J, leaving 19 bases between. Stimulation used approximately 9.1 ug/mL lysate from CMV-infected fibroblasts. Sorted nonresponding memory CD4+ T cells were CD40L-negative, CD69-negative, CD45RO-high. This clone is medium-sized in the sample. Antigen specificity is unknown.

The sequencing used CD4+ T cells sorted from PBMCs after roughly 19-hour stimulation, collected from a patient who received antiretroviral therapy. V gene TRBV5-1 combines with J gene TRBJ1-4; TRBD1 is a possible D gene (6 bases). The sequence was collected from an adult woman with HIV who was CMV-seropositive. This CDR3 reads CASSLTLAQGSLFF. CDR3 DNA: TGCGCCAGCAGCTTAACCCTCGCACAGGGATCTCTGTTTTTT.